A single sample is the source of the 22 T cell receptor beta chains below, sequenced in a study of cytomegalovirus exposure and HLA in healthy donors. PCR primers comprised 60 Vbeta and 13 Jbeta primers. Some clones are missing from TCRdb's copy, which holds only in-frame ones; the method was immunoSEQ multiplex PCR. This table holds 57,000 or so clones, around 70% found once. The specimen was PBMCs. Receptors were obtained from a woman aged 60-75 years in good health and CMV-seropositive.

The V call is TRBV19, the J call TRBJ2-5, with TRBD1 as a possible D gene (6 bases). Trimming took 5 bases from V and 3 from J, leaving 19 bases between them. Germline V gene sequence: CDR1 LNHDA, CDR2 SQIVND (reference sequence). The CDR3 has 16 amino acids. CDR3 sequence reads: CASSSPLRDKKETQYF. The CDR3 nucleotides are TGTGCCAGTAGTTCACCTCTCCGGGACAAGAAAGAGACCCAGTACTTC.

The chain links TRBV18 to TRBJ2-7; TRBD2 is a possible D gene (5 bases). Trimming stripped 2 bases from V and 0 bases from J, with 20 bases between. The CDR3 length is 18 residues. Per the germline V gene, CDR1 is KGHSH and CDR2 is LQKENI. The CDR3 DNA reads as TGTGCCAGCTCACCAGGACTCGAAAGAGGCTCGAGCTCCTACGAGCAGTACTTC. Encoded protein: CASSPGLERGSSSYEQYF.

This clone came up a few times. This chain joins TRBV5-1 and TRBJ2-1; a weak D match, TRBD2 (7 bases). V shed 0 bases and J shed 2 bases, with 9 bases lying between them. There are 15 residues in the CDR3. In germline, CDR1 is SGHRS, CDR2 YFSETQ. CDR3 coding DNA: TGCGCCAGCAGCTTGGGCGGGGGCCCCTACAATGAGCAGTTCTTC. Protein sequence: CASSLGGGPYNEQFF. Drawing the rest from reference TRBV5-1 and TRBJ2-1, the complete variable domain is KAGVTQTPRYLIKTRGQQVTLSCSPISGHRSVSWYQQTPGQGLQFLFEYFSETQRNKGNFPGRFSGRQFSNSRSEMNVSTLELGDSALYLCASSLGGGPYNEQFFGPGTRLTVL.

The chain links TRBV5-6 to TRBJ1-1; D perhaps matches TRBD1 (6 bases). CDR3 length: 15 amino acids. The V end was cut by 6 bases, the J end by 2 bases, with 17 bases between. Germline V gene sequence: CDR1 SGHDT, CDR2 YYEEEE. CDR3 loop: CASIRMRGGNTEAFF. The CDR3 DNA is TGTGCCAGCATCAGGATGCGAGGGGGTAACACTGAAGCTTTCTTT.

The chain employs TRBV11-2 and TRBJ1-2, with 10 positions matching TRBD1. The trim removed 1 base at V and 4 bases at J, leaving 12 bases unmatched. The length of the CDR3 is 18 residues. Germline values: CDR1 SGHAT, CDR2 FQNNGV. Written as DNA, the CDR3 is TGTGCCAGCAGCTTAGGGCTTAAGGGGGACAGGGGCGGCTATGGCTACACCTTC. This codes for CASSLGLKGDRGGYGYTF.

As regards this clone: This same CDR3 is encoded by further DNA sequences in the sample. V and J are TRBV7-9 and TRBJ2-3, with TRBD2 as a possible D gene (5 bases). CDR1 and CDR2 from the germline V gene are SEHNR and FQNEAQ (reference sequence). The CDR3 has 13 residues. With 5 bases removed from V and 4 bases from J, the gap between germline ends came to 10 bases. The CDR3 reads CASSPRGPDTQYF. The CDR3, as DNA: TGTGCCAGCAGCCCGCGAGGGCCAGATACGCAGTATTTT.

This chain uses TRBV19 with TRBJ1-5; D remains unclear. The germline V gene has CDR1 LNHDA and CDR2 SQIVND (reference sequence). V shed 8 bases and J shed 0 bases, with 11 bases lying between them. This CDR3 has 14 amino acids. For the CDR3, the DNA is TGTGCCAGTTCGGCGGGTCCTAGCAATCAGCCCCAGCATTTT. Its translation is CASSAGPSNQPQHF.

The CDR3 is CASSGTSGGQQEQFF. In DNA form, the CDR3 reads TGTGCCAGCAGTGGGACTAGCGGGGGGCAGCAGGAGCAGTTCTTC. V gene TRBV2 combines with J gene TRBJ2-1, with 14 positions matching TRBD2. The V segment lost 4 bases and the J segment 10 bases; nucleotides outside the gene matches: 6. This CDR3 comprises 15 residues. Germline V gene lookup returns CDR1 SNHLY and CDR2 FYNNEI.

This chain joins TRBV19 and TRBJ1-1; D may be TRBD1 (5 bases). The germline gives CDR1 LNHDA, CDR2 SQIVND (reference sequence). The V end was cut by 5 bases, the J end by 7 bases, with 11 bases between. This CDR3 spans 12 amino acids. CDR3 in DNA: TGTGCCAGTAGTGGGGGGACGGATGAAGCTTTCTTT. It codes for CASSGGTDEAFF. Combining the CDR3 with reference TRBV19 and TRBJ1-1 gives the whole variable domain DGGITQSPKYLFRKEGQNVTLSCEQNLNHDAMYWYRQDPGQGLRLIYYSQIVNDFQKGDIAEGYSVSREKKESFPLTVTSAQKNPTAFYLCASSGGTDEAFFGQGTRLTVV.

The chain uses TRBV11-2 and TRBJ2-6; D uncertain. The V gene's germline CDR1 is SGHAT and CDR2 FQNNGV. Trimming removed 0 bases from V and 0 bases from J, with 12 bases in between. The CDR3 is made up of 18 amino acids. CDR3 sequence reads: CASSLDGGLISGANVLTF. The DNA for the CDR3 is TGTGCCAGCAGCTTAGATGGCGGATTAATCTCTGGGGCCAACGTCCTGACTTTC.

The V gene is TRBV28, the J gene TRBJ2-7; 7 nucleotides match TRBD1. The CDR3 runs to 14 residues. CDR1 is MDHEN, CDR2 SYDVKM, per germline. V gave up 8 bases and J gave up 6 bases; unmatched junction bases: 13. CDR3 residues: CASQTTGNWAEQYF. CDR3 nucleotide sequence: TGTGCCAGCCAAACGACAGGGAATTGGGCCGAGCAGTACTTC.

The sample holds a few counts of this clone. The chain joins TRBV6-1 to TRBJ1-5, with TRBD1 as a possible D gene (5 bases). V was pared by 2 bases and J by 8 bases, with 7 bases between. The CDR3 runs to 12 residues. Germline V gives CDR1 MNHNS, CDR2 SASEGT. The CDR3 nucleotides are TGTGCCAGCAGTGAATGGGGGGAGCCCCAGCATTTT. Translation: CASSEWGEPQHF.

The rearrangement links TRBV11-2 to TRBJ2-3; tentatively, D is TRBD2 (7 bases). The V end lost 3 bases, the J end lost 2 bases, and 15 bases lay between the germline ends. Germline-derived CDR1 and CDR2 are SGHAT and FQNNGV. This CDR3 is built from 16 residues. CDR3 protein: CASSFQGLAATDTQYF. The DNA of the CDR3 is TGTGCCAGCAGCTTCCAGGGGCTAGCGGCCACAGATACGCAGTATTTT. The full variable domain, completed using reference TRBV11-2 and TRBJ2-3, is EAGVAQSPRYKIIEKRQSVAFWCNPISGHATLYWYQQILGQGPKLLIQFQNNGVVDDSQLPKDRFSAERLKGVDSTLKIQPAKLEDSAVYLCASSFQGLAATDTQYFGPGTRLTVL.

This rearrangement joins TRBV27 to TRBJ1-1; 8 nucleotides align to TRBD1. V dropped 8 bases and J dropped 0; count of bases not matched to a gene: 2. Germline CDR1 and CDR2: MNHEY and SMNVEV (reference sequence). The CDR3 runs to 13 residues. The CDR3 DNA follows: TGTGCCAGCGGGGGACAGGTGAACACTGAAGCTTTCTTT. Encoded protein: CASGGQVNTEAFF.

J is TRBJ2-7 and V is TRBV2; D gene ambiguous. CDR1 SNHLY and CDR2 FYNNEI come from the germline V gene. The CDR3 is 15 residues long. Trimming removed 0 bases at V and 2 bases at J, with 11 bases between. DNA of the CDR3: TGTGCCAGCAGTGAAGCGCTTCTAGGAACCTACGAGCAGTACTTC. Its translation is CASSEALLGTYEQYF.

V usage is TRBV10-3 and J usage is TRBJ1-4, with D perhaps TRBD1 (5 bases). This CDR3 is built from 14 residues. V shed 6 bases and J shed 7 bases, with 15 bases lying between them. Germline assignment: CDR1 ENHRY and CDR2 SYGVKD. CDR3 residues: CAIRAGGESEKLFF. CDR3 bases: TGTGCCATCAGGGCGGGAGGGGAATCTGAAAAACTGTTTTTT.

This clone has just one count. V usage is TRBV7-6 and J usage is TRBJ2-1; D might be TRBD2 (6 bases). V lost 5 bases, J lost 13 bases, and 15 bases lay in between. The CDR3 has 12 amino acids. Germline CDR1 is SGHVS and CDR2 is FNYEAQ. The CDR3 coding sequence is TGTGCCAGCAGCCCCGGGACTCAAGAACAGTTCTTC. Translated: CASSPGTQEQFF.

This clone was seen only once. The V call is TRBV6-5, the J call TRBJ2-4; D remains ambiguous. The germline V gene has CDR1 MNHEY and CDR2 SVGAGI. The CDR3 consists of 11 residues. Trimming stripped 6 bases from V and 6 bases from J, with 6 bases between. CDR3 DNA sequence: TGTGCCAGCAGAGTCAGAAACATTCAGTACTTC. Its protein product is CASRVRNIQYF.

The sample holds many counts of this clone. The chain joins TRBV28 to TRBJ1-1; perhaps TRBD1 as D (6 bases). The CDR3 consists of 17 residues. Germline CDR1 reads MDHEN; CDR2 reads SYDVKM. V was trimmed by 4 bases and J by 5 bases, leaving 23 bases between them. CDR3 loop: CASSSMLQGSRKTEAFF. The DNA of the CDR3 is TGTGCCAGCAGTTCGATGTTGCAGGGGAGTAGAAAAACTGAAGCTTTCTTT.

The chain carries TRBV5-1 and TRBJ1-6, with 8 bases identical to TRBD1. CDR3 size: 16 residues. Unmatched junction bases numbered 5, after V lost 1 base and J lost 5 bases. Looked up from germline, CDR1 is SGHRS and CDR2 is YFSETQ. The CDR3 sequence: CASSLQGAGDNSPLHF. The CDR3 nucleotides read TGCGCCAGCAGCTTGCAGGGGGCGGGGGATAATTCACCCCTCCACTTT.

CDR3 in DNA: TGTGCCACCTCAATCGGCCTTTTTCCCGCGGGCCAGTCCTACGAGCAGTACTTC. As protein: CATSIGLFPAGQSYEQYF. J is TRBJ2-7 and V is TRBV28, with D perhaps TRBD2 (5 bases). The CDR3 is 18 residues long. The V end was cut by 10 bases, the J end by 1 base, with 29 bases between. In germline, CDR1 is MDHEN, CDR2 SYDVKM. Drawing the rest from reference TRBV28 and TRBJ2-7, the complete variable domain is DVKVTQSSRYLVKRTGEKVFLECVQDMDHENMFWYRQDPGLGLRLIYFSYDVKMKEKGDIPEGYSVSREKKERFSLILESASTNQTSMYLCATSIGLFPAGQSYEQYFGPGTRLTVT.

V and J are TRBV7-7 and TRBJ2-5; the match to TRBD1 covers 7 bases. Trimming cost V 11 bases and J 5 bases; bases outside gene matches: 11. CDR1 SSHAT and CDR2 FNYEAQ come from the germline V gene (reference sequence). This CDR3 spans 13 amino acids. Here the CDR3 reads CASGGSEQETQYF. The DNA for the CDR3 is TGTGCCTCAGGGGGATCTGAACAGGAGACCCAGTACTTC.